This TCR beta chain is from a study of control samples from healthy donors and cancer patients. Germline loops: CDR1 MNHEY, CDR2 SVGAGI. The CDR3 consists of 15 residues. The V gene lost 0 bases and the J gene lost 8 bases, with 14 bases spanning the gap. The count of this clone is one. Clones were read by immunoSEQ multiplex PCR, and TCRdb kept only the in-frame ones, dropping some. The table includes about 140,000 clones, roughly nine tenths detected once. The sequence was obtained from a woman aged 30 to 39 in good health. The sequencing sample was made of blood. This chain uses TRBV6-5 with TRBJ2-1; TRBD1 or TRBD2 may be the D gene (5 bases each). The CDR3 coding sequence is TGTGCCAGCAGTTACTCGGGGACCCTCGGGGATGAGCAGTTCTTC. This translates into CASSYSGTLGDEQFF.